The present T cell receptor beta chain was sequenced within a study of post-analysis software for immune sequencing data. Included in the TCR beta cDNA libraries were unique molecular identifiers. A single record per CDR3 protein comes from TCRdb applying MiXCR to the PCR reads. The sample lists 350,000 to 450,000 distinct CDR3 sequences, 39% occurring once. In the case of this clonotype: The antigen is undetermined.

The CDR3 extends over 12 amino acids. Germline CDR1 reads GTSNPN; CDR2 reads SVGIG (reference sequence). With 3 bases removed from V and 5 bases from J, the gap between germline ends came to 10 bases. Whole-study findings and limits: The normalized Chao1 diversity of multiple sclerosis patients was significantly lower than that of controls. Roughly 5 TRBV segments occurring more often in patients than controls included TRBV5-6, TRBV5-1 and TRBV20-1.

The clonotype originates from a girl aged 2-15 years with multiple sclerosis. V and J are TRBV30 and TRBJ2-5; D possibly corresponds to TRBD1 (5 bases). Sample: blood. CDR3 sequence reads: CAWSRVHETQYF. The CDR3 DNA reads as TGTGCCTGGAGCAGGGTTCACGAGACCCAGTACTTC.